This TCR beta chain derives from a study of T cell responses to AZD1222 COVID-19 vaccine. Clones were read by immunoSEQ multiplex PCR, and TCRdb kept only the in-frame ones, dropping some. The sample shows about 39,000 clones, over 75% of them seen only once. Deletions cut 3 bases from V and 4 bases from J, with 7 bases between. The CDR3 runs to 12 residues. The germline V gene encodes CDR1 SGHDT and CDR2 YYEEEE. The study, taken as a whole, reports: Clonal diversity may have been underestimated, and the donors were mostly white British, with more females than males. After the peak T cell response, and only then, were repertoires sampled.

A note on this clone: No antigen is known for it.

This specimen consisted of peripheral blood, obtained 28 days after the second dose of the MenACWY control vaccine. The clonotype originates from an adult who received the MenACWY meningococcal vaccine as a control. The genes are TRBV5-6 and TRBJ1-1; no reliable D call. CDR3 DNA sequence: TGTGCCAGCAGCTACGGGCCCACTGAAGCTTTCTTT. Protein: CASSYGPTEAFF.